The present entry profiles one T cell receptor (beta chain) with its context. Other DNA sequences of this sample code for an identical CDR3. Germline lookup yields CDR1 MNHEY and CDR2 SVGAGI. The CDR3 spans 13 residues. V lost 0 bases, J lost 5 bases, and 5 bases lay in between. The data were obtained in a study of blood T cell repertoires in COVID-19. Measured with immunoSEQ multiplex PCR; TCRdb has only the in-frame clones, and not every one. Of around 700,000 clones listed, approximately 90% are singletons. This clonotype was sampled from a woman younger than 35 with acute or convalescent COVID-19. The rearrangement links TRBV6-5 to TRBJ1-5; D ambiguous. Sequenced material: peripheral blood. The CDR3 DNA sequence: TGTGCCAGCAGTTACTCGAGCTATCAGCCCCAGCATTTT. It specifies CASSYSSYQPQHF.